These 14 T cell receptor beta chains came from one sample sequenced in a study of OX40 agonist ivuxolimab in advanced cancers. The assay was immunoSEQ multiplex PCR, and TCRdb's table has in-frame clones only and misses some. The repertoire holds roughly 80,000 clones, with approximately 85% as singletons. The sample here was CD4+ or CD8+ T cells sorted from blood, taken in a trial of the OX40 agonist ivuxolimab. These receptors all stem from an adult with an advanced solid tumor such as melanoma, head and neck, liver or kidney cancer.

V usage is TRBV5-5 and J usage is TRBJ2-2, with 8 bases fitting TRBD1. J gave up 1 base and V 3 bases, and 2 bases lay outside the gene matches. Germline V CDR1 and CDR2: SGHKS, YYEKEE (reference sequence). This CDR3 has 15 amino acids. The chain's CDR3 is CASSSGTGNTGELFF. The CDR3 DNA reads TGTGCCAGCAGCTCCGGGACAGGGAACACCGGGGAGCTGTTTTTT.

The CDR3 here is CASSELRTNTEAFF. CDR3 in DNA: TGCGCCAGCAGTGAATTAAGAACGAACACTGAAGCTTTCTTT. The chain combines TRBV10-2 with TRBJ1-1; D gene uncertain. Looked up from germline, CDR1 is WSHSY and CDR2 is SAAADI. The CDR3 spans 14 residues. The V end was cut by 3 bases, the J end by 1 base, with 9 bases between.

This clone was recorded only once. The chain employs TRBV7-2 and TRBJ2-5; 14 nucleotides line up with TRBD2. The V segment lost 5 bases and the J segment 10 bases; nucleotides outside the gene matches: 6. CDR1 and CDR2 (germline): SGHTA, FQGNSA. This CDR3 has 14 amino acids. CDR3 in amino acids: CASSLSTSGRGQYF. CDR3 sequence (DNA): TGTGCCAGCAGCCTTTCGACTAGCGGGAGGGGCCAGTACTTC.

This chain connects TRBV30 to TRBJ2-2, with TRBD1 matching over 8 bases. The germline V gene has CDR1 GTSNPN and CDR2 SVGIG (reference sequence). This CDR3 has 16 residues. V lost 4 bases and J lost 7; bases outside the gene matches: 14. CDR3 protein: CAWKRQGARYGGELFF. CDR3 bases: TGTGCCTGGAAGAGGCAGGGGGCGCGATATGGCGGGGAGCTGTTTTTT.

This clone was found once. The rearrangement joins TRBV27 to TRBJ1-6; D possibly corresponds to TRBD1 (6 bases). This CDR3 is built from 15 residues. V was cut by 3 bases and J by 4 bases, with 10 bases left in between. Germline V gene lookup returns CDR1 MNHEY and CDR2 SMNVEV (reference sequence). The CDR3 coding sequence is TGTGCCAGCAGTTTGCGTGGACAGTATAATTCACCCCTCCACTTT. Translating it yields CASSLRGQYNSPLHF.

Written as DNA, the CDR3 is TGTGCCAGCAGGCGGGGGGCTAGCGAGACCTCCTACGAGCAGTACTTC. It encodes CASRRGASETSYEQYF. The V call is TRBV4-2, the J call TRBJ2-7; 8 bases line up with TRBD2. Looked up from germline, CDR1 is LGHNA and CDR2 is YNFKEQ. The CDR3 has 16 amino acids. After removal of 6 bases from V and 0 bases from J, the junction contained 10 bases not matched to a gene.

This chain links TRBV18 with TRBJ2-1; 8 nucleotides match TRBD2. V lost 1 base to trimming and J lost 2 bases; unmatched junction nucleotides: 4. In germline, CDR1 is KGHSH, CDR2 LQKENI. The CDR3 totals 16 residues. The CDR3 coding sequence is TGTGCCAGCTCACCACTAACTAGCGGAGCCTACAATGAGCAGTTCTTC. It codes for CASSPLTSGAYNEQFF.

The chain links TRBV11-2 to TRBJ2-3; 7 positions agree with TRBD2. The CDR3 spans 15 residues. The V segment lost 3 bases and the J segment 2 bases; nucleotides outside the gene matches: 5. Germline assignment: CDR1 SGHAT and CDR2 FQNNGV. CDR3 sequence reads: CASSFPGGTTDTQYF. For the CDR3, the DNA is TGTGCCAGCAGCTTCCCCGGGGGGACCACAGATACGCAGTATTTT.

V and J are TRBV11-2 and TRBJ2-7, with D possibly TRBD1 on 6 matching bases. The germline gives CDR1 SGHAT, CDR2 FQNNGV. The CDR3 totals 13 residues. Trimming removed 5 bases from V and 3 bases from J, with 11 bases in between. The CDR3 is CASSLTQGYEQYF. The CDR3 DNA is TGTGCCAGCAGCCTTACACAGGGCTACGAGCAGTACTTC.

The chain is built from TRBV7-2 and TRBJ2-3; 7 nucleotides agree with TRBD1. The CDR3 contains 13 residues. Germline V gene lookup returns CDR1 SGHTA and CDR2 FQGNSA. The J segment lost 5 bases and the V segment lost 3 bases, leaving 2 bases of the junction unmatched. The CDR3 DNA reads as TGTGCCAGCAGCTTCCAGGGGGTAGATACGCAGTATTTT. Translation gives CASSFQGVDTQYF. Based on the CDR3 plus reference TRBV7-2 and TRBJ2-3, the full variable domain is GAGVSQSPSNKVTEKGKDVELRCDPISGHTALYWYRQSLGQGLEFLIYFQGNSAPDKSGLPSDRFSAERTGGSVSTLTIQRTQQEDSAVYLCASSFQGVDTQYFGPGTRLTVL.

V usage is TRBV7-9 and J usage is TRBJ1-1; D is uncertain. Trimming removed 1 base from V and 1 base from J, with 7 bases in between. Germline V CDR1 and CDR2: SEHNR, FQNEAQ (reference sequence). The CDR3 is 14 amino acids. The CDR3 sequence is CASSLVAGNTEAFF. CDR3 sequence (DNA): TGTGCCAGCAGCTTAGTAGCGGGGAACACTGAAGCTTTCTTT.

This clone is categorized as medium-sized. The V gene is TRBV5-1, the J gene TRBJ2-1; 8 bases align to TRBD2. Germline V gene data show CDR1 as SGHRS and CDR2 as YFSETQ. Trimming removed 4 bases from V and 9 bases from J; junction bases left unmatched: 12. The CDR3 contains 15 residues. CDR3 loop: CASSRAGDPEGEQFF. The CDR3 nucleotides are TGCGCCAGCAGCAGAGCGGGAGACCCGGAAGGTGAGCAGTTCTTC.

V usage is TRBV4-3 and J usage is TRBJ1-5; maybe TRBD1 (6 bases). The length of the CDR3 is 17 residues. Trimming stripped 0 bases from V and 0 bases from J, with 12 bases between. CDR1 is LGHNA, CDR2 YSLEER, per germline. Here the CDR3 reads CASSQDFGTPSNQPQHF. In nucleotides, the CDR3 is TGCGCCAGCAGCCAAGATTTTGGGACACCTAGCAATCAGCCCCAGCATTTT.

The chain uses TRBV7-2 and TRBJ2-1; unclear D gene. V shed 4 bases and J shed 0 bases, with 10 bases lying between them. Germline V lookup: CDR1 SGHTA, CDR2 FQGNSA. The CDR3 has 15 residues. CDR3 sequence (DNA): TGTGCCAGCAGCTCAGCGCCTGGCTCCTACAATGAGCAGTTCTTC. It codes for CASSSAPGSYNEQFF.